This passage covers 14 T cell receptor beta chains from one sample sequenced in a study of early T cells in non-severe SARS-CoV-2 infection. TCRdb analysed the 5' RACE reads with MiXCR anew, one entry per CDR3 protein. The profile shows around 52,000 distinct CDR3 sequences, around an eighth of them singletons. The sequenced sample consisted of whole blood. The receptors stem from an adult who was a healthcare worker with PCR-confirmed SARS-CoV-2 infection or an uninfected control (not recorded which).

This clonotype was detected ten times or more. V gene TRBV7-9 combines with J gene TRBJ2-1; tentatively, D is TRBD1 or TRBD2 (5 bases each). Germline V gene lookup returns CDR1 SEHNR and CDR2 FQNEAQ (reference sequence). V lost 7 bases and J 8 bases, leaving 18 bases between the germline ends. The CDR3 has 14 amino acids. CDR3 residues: CASKRGRQGDEQFF. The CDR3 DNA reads TGTGCCAGCAAGAGAGGGCGACAAGGGGATGAGCAGTTCTTC.

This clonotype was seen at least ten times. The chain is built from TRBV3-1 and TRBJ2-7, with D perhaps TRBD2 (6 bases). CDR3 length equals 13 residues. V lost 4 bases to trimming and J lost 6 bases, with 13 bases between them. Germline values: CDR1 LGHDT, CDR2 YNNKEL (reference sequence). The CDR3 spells CASSPGTALEQYF. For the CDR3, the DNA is TGTGCCAGCAGCCCTGGGACTGCACTCGAGCAGTACTTC.

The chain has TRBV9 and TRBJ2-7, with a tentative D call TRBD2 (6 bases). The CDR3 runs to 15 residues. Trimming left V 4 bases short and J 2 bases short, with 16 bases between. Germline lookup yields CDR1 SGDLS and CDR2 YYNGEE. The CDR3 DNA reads TGTGCCAGCAGCCTAAATGGAGGGGCCACCTACGAGCAGTACTTC. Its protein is CASSLNGGATYEQYF.

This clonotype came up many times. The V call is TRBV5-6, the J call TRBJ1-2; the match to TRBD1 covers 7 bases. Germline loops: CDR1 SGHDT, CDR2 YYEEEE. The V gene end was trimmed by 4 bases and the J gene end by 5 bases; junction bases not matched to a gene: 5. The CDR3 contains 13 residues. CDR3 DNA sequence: TGTGCCAGCAGCGAGGGGGCAGAGTATGGCTACACCTTC. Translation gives CASSEGAEYGYTF.

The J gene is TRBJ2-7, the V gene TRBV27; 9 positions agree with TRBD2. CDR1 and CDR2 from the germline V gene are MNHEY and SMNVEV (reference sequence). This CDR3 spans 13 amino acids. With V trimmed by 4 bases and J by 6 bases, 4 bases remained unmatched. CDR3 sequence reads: CASSSGLATEQYF. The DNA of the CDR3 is TGTGCCAGCAGTTCCGGACTAGCGACCGAGCAGTACTTC.

In DNA form, the CDR3 reads TGCAGCGTTTCGGTGGGTAACTACAATGAGCAGTTCTTC. It encodes CSVSVGNYNEQFF. The rearrangement joins TRBV29-1 to TRBJ2-1, with D unclear. Trimming shortened V by 5 bases and J by 3 bases, and 11 bases separated the two germline ends. This CDR3 comprises 13 residues. Germline loops: CDR1 SQVTM, CDR2 ANQGSEA.

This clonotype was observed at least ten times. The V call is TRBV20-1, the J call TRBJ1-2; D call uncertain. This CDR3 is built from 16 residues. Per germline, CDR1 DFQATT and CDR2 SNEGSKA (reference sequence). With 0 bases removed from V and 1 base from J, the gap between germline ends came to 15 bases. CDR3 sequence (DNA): TGCAGTGCTAGAGATCCACCGATCGACAATAACTATGGCTACACCTTC. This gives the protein CSARDPPIDNNYGYTF.

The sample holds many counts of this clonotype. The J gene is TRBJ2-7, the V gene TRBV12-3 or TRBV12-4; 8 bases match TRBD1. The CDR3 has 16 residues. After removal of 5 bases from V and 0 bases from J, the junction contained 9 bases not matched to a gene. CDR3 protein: CASSDQGQGVSYEQYF. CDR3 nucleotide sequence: TGTGCCAGCAGTGACCAAGGACAGGGCGTCTCCTACGAGCAGTACTTC.

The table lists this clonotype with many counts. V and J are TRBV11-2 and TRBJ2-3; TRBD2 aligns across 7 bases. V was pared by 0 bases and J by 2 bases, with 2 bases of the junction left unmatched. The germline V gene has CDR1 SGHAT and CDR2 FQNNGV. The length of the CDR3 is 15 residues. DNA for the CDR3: TGTGCCAGCAGCTTAGACGGGAGGTCCACAGATACGCAGTATTTT. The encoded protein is CASSLDGRSTDTQYF.

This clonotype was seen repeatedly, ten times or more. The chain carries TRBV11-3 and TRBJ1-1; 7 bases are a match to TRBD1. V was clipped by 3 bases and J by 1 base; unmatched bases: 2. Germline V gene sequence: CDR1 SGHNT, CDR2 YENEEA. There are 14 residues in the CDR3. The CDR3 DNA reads TGTGCCAGCAGCTTCAGGGGGGGGAACACTGAAGCTTTCTTT. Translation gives CASSFRGGNTEAFF. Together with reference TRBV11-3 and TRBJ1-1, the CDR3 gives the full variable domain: EAGVVQSPRYKIIEKKQPVAFWCNPISGHNTLYWYLQNLGQGPELLIRYENEEAVDDSQLPKDRFSAERLKGVDSTLKIQPAELGDSAVYLCASSFRGGNTEAFFGQGTRLTVV.

The CDR3 nucleotides read TGTGCCAGCAGCTTAACGTGGACAGATACGCAGTATTTT. Its protein product is CASSLTWTDTQYF. This rearrangement joins TRBV7-3 to TRBJ2-3; D call uncertain. V was shortened by 0 bases and J by 3 bases, with 4 bases between the two germline ends. The germline V gene has CDR1 SGHTA and CDR2 FQGTGA. This CDR3 spans 13 amino acids.

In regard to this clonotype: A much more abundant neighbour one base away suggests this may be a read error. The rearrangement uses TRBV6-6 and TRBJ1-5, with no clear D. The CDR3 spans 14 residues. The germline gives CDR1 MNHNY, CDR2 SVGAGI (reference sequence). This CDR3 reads CASREQYSDQPQHF. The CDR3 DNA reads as TGTGCCAGCAGGGAACAGTATAGCGATCAGCCCCAGCATTTT.

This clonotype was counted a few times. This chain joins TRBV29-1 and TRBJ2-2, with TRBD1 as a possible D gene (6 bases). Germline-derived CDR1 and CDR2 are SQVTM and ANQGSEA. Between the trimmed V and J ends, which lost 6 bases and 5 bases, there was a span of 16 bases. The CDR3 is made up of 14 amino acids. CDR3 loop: CSVPRDTQTGELFF. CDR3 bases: TGCAGCGTCCCCCGGGACACACAGACCGGGGAGCTGTTTTTT.

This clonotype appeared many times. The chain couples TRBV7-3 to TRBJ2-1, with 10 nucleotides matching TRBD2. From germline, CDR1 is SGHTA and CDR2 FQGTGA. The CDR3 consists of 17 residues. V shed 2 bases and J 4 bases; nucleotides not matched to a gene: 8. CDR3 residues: CASSLDLSGGMYNEQFF. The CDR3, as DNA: TGTGCCAGCAGCTTAGACCTTAGCGGGGGGATGTACAATGAGCAGTTCTTC.